Listed here are 3 T cell receptor beta chains from one sample, sequenced in a study of blood T cells in healthy people across ages (dated by TCRdb to the mid-2010s). Libraries were built with 5' RACE. The reads were generated on an Illumina HiSeq 2500. A second PCR of about 7 to 12 cycles was run with a J-beta primer mix and a sample-barcoded 5' primer. TCRdb applied fastp at Q25 and MiXCR to the public reads, then kept only in-frame beta chains. A single entry per CDR3 protein holds the most common genes and DNA from its merged rows. The sample table records 550,000 to 650,000 distinct CDR3 sequences; around 27% of these occur just once. The ten largest clones add up to approximately 3.6% of the sample. The same sample was also used in a study of T cells of mothers and their children.

The material sequenced was blood. These receptors were obtained from a boy between 2 and 10 years old in good health.

This clonotype was seen a few times. V gene TRBV24-1 combines with J gene TRBJ2-1; D unresolved. CDR3 size: 13 residues. V lost 0 bases to trimming and J lost 7 bases, with 6 bases between them. The germline gives CDR1 KGHDR, CDR2 SFDVKD. CDR3 nucleotides: TGTGCCACCAGTGATTTGCTCGGGAATGAGCAGTTCTTC. Translation: CATSDLLGNEQFF.

The sample holds a few counts of this clonotype. The chain uses TRBV12-3 or TRBV12-4 and TRBJ2-3; 11 nucleotides line up with TRBD2. The CDR3 extends over 17 amino acids. V lost 5 bases, J lost 2 bases, and 9 bases stayed unmatched. CDR3 amino acids: CASSSGGGLADTDTQYF. CDR3 nucleotide sequence: TGTGCCAGCAGTAGTGGTGGGGGACTAGCGGACACAGATACGCAGTATTTT.

This clonotype appeared a few times. This chain joins TRBV29-1 and TRBJ1-2; D not certain. Germline lookup yields CDR1 SQVTM and CDR2 ANQGSEA. The CDR3 sequence is 12 residues long. Between the trimmed V and J ends, which lost 0 bases and 4 bases, there was a span of 6 bases. The CDR3 DNA follows: TGCAGCGTTGAAGAGACCCCCTATGGCTACACCTTC. Translated, it gives CSVEETPYGYTF.